This T cell receptor (beta chain) was profiled in a study of human T cells and chemical hapten exposure. Overall study: Throughout a study of 20 to 30 weeks, patients underwent weekly scalp administration of diphenylcyclopropenone doses.

One entry per CDR3 protein results from TCRdb running MiXCR on the RACE reads. Altogether approximately 400,000 distinct CDR3 sequences are present, around 4.8% being singletons, with the ten largest covering around 2%. Described time point: patch test 1, 2 weeks after DPC sensitization. Stated treatment: therapeutic diphenylcyclopropenone sensitization with weekly scalp DPC. Total RNA was extracted from unfractionated whole blood. This clonotype was seen at least ten times. The sequence was collected from a woman in her forties or fifties with alopecia areata. Some clones in this sample may be carry-over from other donors' samples. The specimen was whole blood, collected in connection with sensitization to the hapten diphenylcyclopropenone (DPC).

The CDR3 nucleotides are TGCAGCGTTGGGGGGACAGGAGCGTACGAGCAGTACTTC. Protein sequence: CSVGGTGAYEQYF. This rearrangement joins TRBV29-1 to TRBJ2-7; 8 nucleotides match TRBD1. The germline V gene encodes CDR1 SQVTM and CDR2 ANQGSEA. J was trimmed by 4 bases and V by 4 bases; bases with no gene match: 6. The CDR3 contains 13 residues.